This T cell receptor beta chain was captured in a study of cytomegalovirus exposure and HLA in healthy donors. CDR1 SGHNT and CDR2 YYREEE come from the germline V gene (reference sequence). Trimming pared 4 bases from V and 4 bases from J, leaving 12 bases between. This CDR3 region has 13 residues. PCR used 60 Vbeta primers and 13 Jbeta primers. TCRdb's copy holds only in-frame clones and misses some; the assay was immunoSEQ multiplex PCR. Altogether about 160,000 clones are present, 60% to 85% being singletons, with the ten largest covering approximately 3.1%. This TCR derives from a woman in her 50s in good health and CMV-seropositive. Sequencing was done on a sample of PBMCs. The chain carries TRBV5-4 and TRBJ2-7; D perhaps matches TRBD2 (7 bases). CDR3 nucleotide sequence: TGTGCCAGCAGCAGGGGGGGGGCTTACGAGCAGTACTTC. Its protein product is CASSRGGAYEQYF.